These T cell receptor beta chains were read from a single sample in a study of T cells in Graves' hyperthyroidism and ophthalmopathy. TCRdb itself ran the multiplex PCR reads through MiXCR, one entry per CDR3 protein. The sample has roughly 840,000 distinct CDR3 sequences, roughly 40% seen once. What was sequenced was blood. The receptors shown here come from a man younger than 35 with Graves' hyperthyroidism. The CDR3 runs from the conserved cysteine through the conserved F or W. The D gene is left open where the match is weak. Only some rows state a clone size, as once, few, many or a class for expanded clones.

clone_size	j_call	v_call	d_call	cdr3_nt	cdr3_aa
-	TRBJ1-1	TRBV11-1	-	TGTGCCAGCAGCACCCGACAGTCCCGAGGGACTGAAGCTTTCTTT	CASSTRQSRGTEAFF
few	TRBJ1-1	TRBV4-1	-	TGCGCCAGCAGCCAAGTGGGACATGAAGCTTTCTTT	CASSQVGHEAFF
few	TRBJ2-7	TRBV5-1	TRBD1	TGCGCCAGCAGCACCGGGACAGCCGCCGAGCAGTACTTC	CASSTGTAAEQYF
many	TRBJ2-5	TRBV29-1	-	TGCAGCGTTGAACAGGGTTCGGAGACCCAGTACTTC	CSVEQGSETQYF
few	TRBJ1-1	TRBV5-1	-	TGTGCCAGCAGCTACAGCTACACTGAAGCTTTCTTT	CASSYSYTEAFF
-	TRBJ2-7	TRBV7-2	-	TGTGCCAGCAGTTTAGCCCCTCTCACCTACGAGCAGTACTTC	CASSLAPLTYEQYF
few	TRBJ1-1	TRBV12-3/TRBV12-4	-	TGTGCCAGCAGTTTAATGGGGAGTTACACTGAAGCTTTCTTT	CASSLMGSYTEAFF
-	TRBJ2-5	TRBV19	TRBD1	TGTGCCACCCGGGACAGTCTACAAGAGACCCAGTACTTC	CATRDSLQETQYF
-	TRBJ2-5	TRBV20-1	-	TGCAGTGCTAGAAATGGGGAGGAGGGAGAAGAGACCCAGTACTTC	CSARNGEEGEETQYF
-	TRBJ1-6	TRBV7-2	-	TGTGCCAGCAGCTTAACTGTTGATAATTCACCCCTCCACTTT	CASSLTVDNSPLHF
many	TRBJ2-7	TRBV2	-	TGTGCCAGCAGGAGCGGCTTATACGAGCAGTACTTC	CASRSGLYEQYF
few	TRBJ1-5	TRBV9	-	TGTGCCAGCAGCCCTGGGGACGGTCAGCCCCAGCATTTT	CASSPGDGQPQHF
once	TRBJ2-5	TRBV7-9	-	TGTGCCAGCAACCTCCCCGGACAGTTGAGGGAGACCCAGTACTTC	CASNLPGQLRETQYF
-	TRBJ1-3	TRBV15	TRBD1	TGTGCCACCAGCGGCGGGACAGGGGCAGGAAACACCATATATTTT	CATSGGTGAGNTIYF
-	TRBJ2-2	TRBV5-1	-	TGCGCCAGCAGCCTAGCCTTGAGGGAGCTGTTTTTT	CASSLALRELFF
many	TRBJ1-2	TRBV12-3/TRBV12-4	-	TGTGCCAGCAGTCCCAGGGGAGACTATGGCTACACCTTC	CASSPRGDYGYTF
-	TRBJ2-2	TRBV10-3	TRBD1	TGTGCCATCACCGATGACAGGGTGGGCGGGGAGCTGTTTTTT	CAITDDRVGGELFF
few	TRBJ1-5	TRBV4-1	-	TGCGCCAGCAGCCAAGACGGGTTTAGCAATCAGCCCCAGCATTTT	CASSQDGFSNQPQHF
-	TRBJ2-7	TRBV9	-	TGTGCCAGCAGCGCCGGGCGGGGCCGCGCCCACGAGCAGTACTTC	CASSAGRGRAHEQYF
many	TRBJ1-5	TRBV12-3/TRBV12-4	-	TGTGCCAGCAGTTTAGTCGAGCATCAGCCCCAGCATTTT	CASSLVEHQPQHF
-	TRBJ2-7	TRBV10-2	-	TGCGCCAGCAGTTTATTTGGACAGTCCTACGAGCAGTACTTC	CASSLFGQSYEQYF
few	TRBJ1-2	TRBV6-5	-	TGTGCCAGCAGTTACGATCGGGGGGCATACTATGGCTACACCTTC	CASSYDRGAYYGYTF
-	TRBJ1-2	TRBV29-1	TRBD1	TGCAGCGTTGACAAGGGGGCAGGAGGCTACACCTTC	CSVDKGAGGYTF
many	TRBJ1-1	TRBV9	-	TGTGCCAGCAGCGACGGACAGCAGAACACTGAAGCTTTCTTT	CASSDGQQNTEAFF
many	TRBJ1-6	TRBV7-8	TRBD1	TGTGCCAGCAGCTACGGAGGGACAGCGTATAATTCACCCCTCCACTTT	CASSYGGTAYNSPLHF
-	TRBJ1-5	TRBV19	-	TGTGCCAGTAGTATAGACGGGGCCCGCAATCAGCCCCAGCATTTT	CASSIDGARNQPQHF
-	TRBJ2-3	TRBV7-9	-	TGTGCCAGCAGCTTAGAAAAGTACGGGGCAGATACGCAGTATTTT	CASSLEKYGADTQYF
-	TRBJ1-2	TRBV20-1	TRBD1	TGCAGTGCGCAGGGACAGGGACGCGGCTACACCTTC	CSAQGQGRGYTF
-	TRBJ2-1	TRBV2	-	TGTGCCAGCAGTGAGCGATACAATGAGCAGTTCTTC	CASSERYNEQFF
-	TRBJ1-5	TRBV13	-	TGTGCCAGCAGCGGTCCCGCGGAGACCCAGCATTTT	CASSGPAETQHF
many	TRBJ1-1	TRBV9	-	TGTGCCAGCAGCGTAAGACTGAACACTGAAGCTTTCTTT	CASSVRLNTEAFF
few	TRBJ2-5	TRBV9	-	TGTGCCAGCAGCCAAGGAATAGCAGGCGAGACCCAGTACTTC	CASSQGIAGETQYF
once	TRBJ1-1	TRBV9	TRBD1	TGTGCCAGCAGACTGGAGGGACAGGAGAACACTGAAGCTTTCTTT	CASRLEGQENTEAFF